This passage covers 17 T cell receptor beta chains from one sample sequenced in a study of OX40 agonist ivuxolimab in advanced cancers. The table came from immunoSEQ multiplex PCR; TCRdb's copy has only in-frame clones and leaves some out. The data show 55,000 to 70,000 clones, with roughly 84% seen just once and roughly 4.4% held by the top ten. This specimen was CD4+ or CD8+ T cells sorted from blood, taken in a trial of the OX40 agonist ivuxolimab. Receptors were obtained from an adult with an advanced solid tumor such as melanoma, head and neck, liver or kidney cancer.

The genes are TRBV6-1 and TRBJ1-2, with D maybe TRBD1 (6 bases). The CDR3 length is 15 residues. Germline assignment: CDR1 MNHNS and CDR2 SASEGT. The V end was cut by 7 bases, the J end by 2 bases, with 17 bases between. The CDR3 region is CASTSSWTVNYGYTF. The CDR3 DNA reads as TGTGCCAGCACCTCCTCTTGGACAGTGAACTATGGCTACACCTTC.

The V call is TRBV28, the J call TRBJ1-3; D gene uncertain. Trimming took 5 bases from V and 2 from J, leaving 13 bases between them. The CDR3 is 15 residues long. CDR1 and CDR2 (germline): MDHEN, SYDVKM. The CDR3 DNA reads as TGTGCCAGCAGTGAACTTAGTGGGCCTGGAAACACCATATATTTT. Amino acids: CASSELSGPGNTIYF. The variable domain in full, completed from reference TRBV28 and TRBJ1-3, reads DVKVTQSSRYLVKRTGEKVFLECVQDMDHENMFWYRQDPGLGLRLIYFSYDVKMKEKGDIPEGYSVSREKKERFSLILESASTNQTSMYLCASSELSGPGNTIYFGEGSWLTVV.

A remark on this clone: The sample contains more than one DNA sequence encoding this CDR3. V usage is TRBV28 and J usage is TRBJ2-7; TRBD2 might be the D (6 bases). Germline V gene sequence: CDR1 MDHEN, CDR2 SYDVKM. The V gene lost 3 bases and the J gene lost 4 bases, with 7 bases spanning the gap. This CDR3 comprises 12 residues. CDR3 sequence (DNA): TGTGCCAGCAGTTTTCGGGGGTACGAGCAGTACTTC. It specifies CASSFRGYEQYF.

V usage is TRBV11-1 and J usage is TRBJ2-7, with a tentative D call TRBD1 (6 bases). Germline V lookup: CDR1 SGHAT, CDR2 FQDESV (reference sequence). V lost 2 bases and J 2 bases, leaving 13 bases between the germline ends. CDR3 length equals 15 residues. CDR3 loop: CASSLRFPGAYEQYF. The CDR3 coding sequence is TGTGCCAGCAGCTTACGGTTCCCAGGGGCCTACGAGCAGTACTTC.

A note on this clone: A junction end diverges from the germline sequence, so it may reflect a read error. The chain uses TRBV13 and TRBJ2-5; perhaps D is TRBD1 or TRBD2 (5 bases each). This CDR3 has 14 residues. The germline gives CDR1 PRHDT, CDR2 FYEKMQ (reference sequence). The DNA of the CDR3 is TGTGCCAGCAGCGCCCGGGGCTCCCAAGAGGCCCAGTACTTC. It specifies CASSARGSQEAQYF.

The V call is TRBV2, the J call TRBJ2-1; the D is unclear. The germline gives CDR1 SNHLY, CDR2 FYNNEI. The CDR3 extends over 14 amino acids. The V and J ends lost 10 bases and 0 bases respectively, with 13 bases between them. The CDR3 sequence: CATNRDFSYNEQFF. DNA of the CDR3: TGTGCCACCAACAGAGACTTCTCCTACAATGAGCAGTTCTTC. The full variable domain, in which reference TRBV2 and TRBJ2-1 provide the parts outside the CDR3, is EPEVTQTPSHQVTQMGQEVILRCVPISNHLYFYWYRQILGQKVEFLVSFYNNEISEKSEIFDDQFSVERPDGSNFTLKIRSTKLEDSAMYFCATNRDFSYNEQFFGPGTRLTVL.

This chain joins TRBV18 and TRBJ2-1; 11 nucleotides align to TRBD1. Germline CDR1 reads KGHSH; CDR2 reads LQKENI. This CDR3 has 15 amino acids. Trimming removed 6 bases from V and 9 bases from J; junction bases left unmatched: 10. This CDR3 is CASSLGQGAFGEQFF. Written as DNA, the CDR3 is TGTGCCAGCTCCCTTGGACAGGGGGCATTCGGTGAGCAGTTCTTC.

In DNA, the CDR3 is TGTGCCAGCAGAATCCCGGGGACAGGGTACAATGAGCAGTTCTTC. It translates to CASRIPGTGYNEQFF. J is TRBJ2-1 and V is TRBV5-5; 9 bases line up with TRBD1. The ends lost 5 bases at V and 4 bases at J; junction bases unmatched: 7. The CDR3 is 15 amino acids. Germline loops: CDR1 SGHKS, CDR2 YYEKEE (reference sequence).

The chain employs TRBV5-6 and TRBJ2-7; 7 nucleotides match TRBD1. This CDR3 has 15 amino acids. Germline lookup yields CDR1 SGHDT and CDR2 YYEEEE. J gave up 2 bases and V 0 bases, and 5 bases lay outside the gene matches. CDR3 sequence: CASSLGGQFPYEQYF. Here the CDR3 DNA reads TGTGCCAGCAGCTTGGGGGGACAGTTCCCCTACGAGCAGTACTTC.

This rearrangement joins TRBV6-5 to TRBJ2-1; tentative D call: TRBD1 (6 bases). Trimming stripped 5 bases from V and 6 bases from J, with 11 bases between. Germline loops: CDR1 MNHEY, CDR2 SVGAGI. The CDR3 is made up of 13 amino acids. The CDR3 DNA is TGTGCCAGCAGTGCACAGGGTCGCAATGAGCAGTTCTTC. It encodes CASSAQGRNEQFF.

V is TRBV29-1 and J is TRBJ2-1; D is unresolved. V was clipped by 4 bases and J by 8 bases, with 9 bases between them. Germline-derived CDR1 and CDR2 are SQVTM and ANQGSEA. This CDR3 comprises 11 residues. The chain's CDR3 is CSVGISHEQFF. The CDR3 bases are TGCAGCGTTGGCATAAGCCATGAGCAGTTCTTC.

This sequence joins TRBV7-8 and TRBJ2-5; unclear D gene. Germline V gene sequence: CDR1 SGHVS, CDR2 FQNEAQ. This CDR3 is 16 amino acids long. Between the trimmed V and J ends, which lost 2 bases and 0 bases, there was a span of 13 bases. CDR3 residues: CASSLRANQYQETQYF. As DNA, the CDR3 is TGTGCCAGCAGCTTACGGGCTAATCAGTACCAAGAGACCCAGTACTTC.

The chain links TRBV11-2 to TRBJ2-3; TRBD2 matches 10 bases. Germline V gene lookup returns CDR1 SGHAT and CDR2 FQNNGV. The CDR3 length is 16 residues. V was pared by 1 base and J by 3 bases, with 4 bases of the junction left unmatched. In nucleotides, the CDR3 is TGTGCCAGCAGCTTAGTACCTAGCGGGAGAACAGATACGCAGTATTTT. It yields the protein CASSLVPSGRTDTQYF.

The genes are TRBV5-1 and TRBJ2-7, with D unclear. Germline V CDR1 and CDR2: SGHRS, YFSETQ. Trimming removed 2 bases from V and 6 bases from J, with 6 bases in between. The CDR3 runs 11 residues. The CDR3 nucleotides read TGCGCCAGCAGCTTCTTTGGCGAGCAGTACTTC. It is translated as CASSFFGEQYF. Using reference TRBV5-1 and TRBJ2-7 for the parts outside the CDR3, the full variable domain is KAGVTQTPRYLIKTRGQQVTLSCSPISGHRSVSWYQQTPGQGLQFLFEYFSETQRNKGNFPGRFSGRQFSNSRSEMNVSTLELGDSALYLCASSFFGEQYFGPGTRLTVT.

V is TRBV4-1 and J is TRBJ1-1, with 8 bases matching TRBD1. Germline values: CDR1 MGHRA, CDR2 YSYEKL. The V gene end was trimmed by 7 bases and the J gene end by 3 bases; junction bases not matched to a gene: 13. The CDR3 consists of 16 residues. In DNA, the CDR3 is TGCGCCAGCACCTCCCAGGGGGCGCGATGGGACACTGAAGCTTTCTTT. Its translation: CASTSQGARWDTEAFF.

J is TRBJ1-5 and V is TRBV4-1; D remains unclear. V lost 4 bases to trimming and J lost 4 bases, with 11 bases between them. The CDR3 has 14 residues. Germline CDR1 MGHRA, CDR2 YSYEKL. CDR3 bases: TGCGCCAGCAGCCCCCTCGCGGGAAATCAGCCCCAGCATTTT. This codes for CASSPLAGNQPQHF.

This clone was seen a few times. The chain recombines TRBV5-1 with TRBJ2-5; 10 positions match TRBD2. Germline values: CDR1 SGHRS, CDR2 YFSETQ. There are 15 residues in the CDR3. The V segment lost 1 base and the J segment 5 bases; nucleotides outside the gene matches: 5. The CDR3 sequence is CASSLTSGEGETQYF. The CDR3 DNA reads TGCGCCAGCAGCTTGACTAGCGGGGAAGGGGAGACCCAGTACTTC.